These T cell receptor beta chains were read from a single sample in a study of blood T cell repertoires in COVID-19. The repertoire was sequenced with immunoSEQ multiplex PCR; TCRdb's copy has only in-frame clones and lacks some. Here the sample spans about 140,000 clones, roughly four fifths being singletons. Material: peripheral blood. Every receptor here comes from a woman aged 60-70 years with acute or convalescent COVID-19. Both conserved end residues are part of each CDR3. The D gene is left open where the match is weak. Not every row has a clone size; where given, it reads once, few, many or a size class.

j_call | clone_size | d_call | v_call | cdr3_nt | cdr3_aa
TRBJ1-1 | - | - | TRBV6-5 | TGTGCCAGCAGTCGGTACACTGAAGCTTTCTTT | CASSRYTEAFF
TRBJ1-1 | - | - | TRBV11-3 | TGTGCCAGCAGCTTACCCCCGAGGACTGAAGCTTTCTTT | CASSLPPRTEAFF
TRBJ1-3 | - | - | TRBV5-5 | TGTGCCAGCAGCTTGCGACAGGCCGTCTCTGGAAACACCATATATTTT | CASSLRQAVSGNTIYF
TRBJ2-1 | - | TRBD1 | TRBV24-1 | TGTGCCACCAGTGTCAGCCCGGGACAGGGAAACACTCGGAGGCCTTATGAGCAGTTCTTC | CATSVSPGQGNTRRPYEQFF
TRBJ1-6 | - | - | TRBV14 | TGTGCCAGCAGCCTGACTTGGAATTCACCCCTCCACTTT | CASSLTWNSPLHF
TRBJ2-7 | - | TRBD1 | TRBV19 | TGTGCCAGTAGTGCGGACAGGGACACCTACGAGCAGTACTTC | CASSADRDTYEQYF
TRBJ1-4 | few | - | TRBV9 | TGTGCCAGTGCTTTTCGTGCGGGGATTGATGAAAAACTGTTTTTT | CASAFRAGIDEKLFF
TRBJ1-6 | - | - | TRBV11-2 | - | CASSSSEGGALHNSPLHF
TRBJ1-2 | - | TRBD1 | TRBV7-2 | TGTGCCAGCAGCTTATCGACAGGGGGCTGGGTTGACTATGGCTACACCTTC | CASSLSTGGWVDYGYTF
TRBJ2-2 | - | - | TRBV10-1 | TGCGCCAGCAGTGACGTTTTACAGGGTCAGCTGTTTTTT | CASSDVLQGQLFF
TRBJ2-7 | - | TRBD2 | TRBV2 | TGTGCCAGCAGGGGTGGGCTAGCGGGCTACGAGCAGTACTTC | CASRGGLAGYEQYF
TRBJ2-5 | - | TRBD1 | TRBV6-5 | TGTGCCAGCAGCCCCGGGACAGGCCAAGAGACCCAGTACTTC | CASSPGTGQETQYF
TRBJ1-4 | - | TRBD1 | TRBV9 | TGTGCCAGCAGCGTAGCAAGGGGGACAGGGGGCCATACAACTAATGAAAAACTGTTTTTT | CASSVARGTGGHTTNEKLFF
TRBJ2-7 | - | - | TRBV6-2/TRBV6-3 | TGTGCCAGCAGTTGGTCAATAGCGGAATCCTCCTACGAGCAGTACTTC | CASSWSIAESSYEQYF
TRBJ2-5 | - | TRBD2 | TRBV5-4 | TGTGCCAGCAGCTTGGGGGCCCTAGCGGCCCAAGAGACCCAGTACTTC | CASSLGALAAQETQYF
TRBJ1-3 | - | - | TRBV28 | TGTGCCAGCAGTTTAGAGGGAATCGGTGGAAACACCATATATTTT | CASSLEGIGGNTIYF
TRBJ2-1 | few | - | TRBV27 | TGTGCCAGCAGATTCCCCGACCGGGTGGAGACCCCCGGCGGGTTATACAATGAGCAGTTCTTC | CASRFPDRVETPGGLYNEQFF
TRBJ1-4 | - | TRBD1 | TRBV13 | TGTGCCAGCAGTGACTCGGGACAGACGGATGAAAAACTGTTTTTT | CASSDSGQTDEKLFF
TRBJ1-5 | - | - | TRBV11-3 | TGTGCCAGCAGCGCCGGACAGAATCAACCCCAGCATTTT | CASSAGQNQPQHF
TRBJ1-5 | - | - | TRBV4-3 | TGCGCCAGCAGCCAAGATTACTTAGTCAATCAGCCCCAGCATTTT | CASSQDYLVNQPQHF
TRBJ1-3 | once | - | TRBV27 | TGTGCCAGCAGCCCAAGATGGACATGGCCTAACTCTGGAAACACCATATATTTT | CASSPRWTWPNSGNTIYF
TRBJ1-5 | few | - | TRBV2 | TGTGCCAGCAGCGGAACGGACAGTGAAGGGTGGAAGCCCCAGCATTTT | CASSGTDSEGWKPQHF
TRBJ2-1 | - | TRBD2 | TRBV7-2 | TGTGCCAGCAGCTTAAGTAGCGGGAGTCTGAATGAGCAGTTCTTC | CASSLSSGSLNEQFF
TRBJ2-7 | - | - | TRBV28 | TGTGCCAGCAGGCGCATTAGGGGCTACGAGCAGTACTTC | CASRRIRGYEQYF
TRBJ1-3 | - | - | TRBV4-1 | TGCGCCAGCAGCCCCGTGGGGGGGGATATCTGGTCTGGAAACACCATATATTTT | CASSPVGGDIWSGNTIYF
TRBJ2-5 | - | - | TRBV27 | TGTGCCAGCAGTTTATCAGAGGGTGGGCAAGAGACCCAGTACTTC | CASSLSEGGQETQYF
TRBJ2-7 | - | - | TRBV18 | TGTGCCAGCTCACCTAACACCTACGAGCAGTACTTC | CASSPNTYEQYF
TRBJ2-3 | - | TRBD2 | TRBV7-9 | TGTGCCAGCAGCGCCCCTAGCGGGAGCACAGATACGCAGTATTTT | CASSAPSGSTDTQYF
TRBJ1-1 | - | - | TRBV19 | TGTGCCAGTAGTATAGCCGGACAGAACCCAGAAGCTTTCTTT | CASSIAGQNPEAFF
TRBJ2-3 | - | - | TRBV29-1 | TGCAGCGTGGGCCAACTGGCAGATACGCAGTATTTT | CSVGQLADTQYF
TRBJ1-1 | - | - | TRBV6-5 | TGTGCCTGCGGGACGGTGAACACTGAAGCTTTCTTT | CACGTVNTEAFF
TRBJ1-1 | - | - | TRBV11-3 | TGTGCCAGCAGCTCCTTACGACTGGAAGCTTTCTTT | CASSSLRLEAFF
TRBJ2-1 | - | TRBD1 | TRBV15 | TGTGCCACCAGCAAACGGACAGGTAAAAATGAGCAGTTCTTC | CATSKRTGKNEQFF
TRBJ2-3 | - | TRBD2 | TRBV7-2 | TGTGCCAGCAGCATCTTAGCGGGAGGTAGCACAGATACGCAGTATTTT | CASSILAGGSTDTQYF
TRBJ1-2 | - | TRBD1 | TRBV5-4 | TGTGCCAGCCGACTCGGGGGACAGGGGAGGGCCATCTATGGCTACACCTTC | CASRLGGQGRAIYGYTF
TRBJ2-6 | - | - | TRBV19 | TGTGCCAGTAGTTCAACAGGGATCTCTGGGGCCAACGTCCTGACTTTC | CASSSTGISGANVLTF
TRBJ1-4 | - | - | TRBV7-9 | TGTGCCAGCAGTGTCCCTAGGGGAACTAATGAAAAACTGTTTTTT | CASSVPRGTNEKLFF
TRBJ1-1 | - | TRBD1 | TRBV28 | TGTGCCAGCAGGATTTCCGGGACAGGGGGCGAACACACTGAAGCTTTCTTT | CASRISGTGGEHTEAFF
TRBJ1-3 | - | - | TRBV7-9 | TGTGCCATCTTCTCCTCTGGAAACACCATATATTTT | CAIFSSGNTIYF
TRBJ2-5 | few | - | TRBV7-9 | TGTGCCAGCAGCTATCAAGGGGGAATAGAGACCCAGTACTTC | CASSYQGGIETQYF
TRBJ2-5 | - | TRBD1 | TRBV6-4 | TGTGCCGCCTCTAGGAACCGGGACAGGGAGGGTGAGACCCAGTACTTC | CAASRNRDREGETQYF
TRBJ2-1 | - | - | TRBV24-1 | TGTGCCACCAGTGATCGGACAGGCGGGGTTTACAATGAGCAGTTCTTC | CATSDRTGGVYNEQFF
TRBJ2-7 | - | - | TRBV20-1 | TGCAGTGCTAGTTCCCCCCTCGGGTCGACGTACGAGCAGTACTTC | CSASSPLGSTYEQYF
TRBJ2-7 | - | TRBD2 | TRBV15 | TGTGCCACCACCCGAGAGACTAGCGGGAACTACGAGCAGTACTTC | CATTRETSGNYEQYF
TRBJ2-2 | - | TRBD1 | TRBV23-1 | TGCGCCAGCAGTCAATCGGCGGGACAGGGGACCGGGGAGCTGTTTTTT | CASSQSAGQGTGELFF
TRBJ2-7 | - | TRBD2 | TRBV11-3 | TGTGCCAGCAGCTTTCTAGCGGGAGGAAGGGAGCAGTACTTC | CASSFLAGGREQYF
TRBJ2-7 | - | TRBD2 | TRBV7-3 | TGTGCCAGCAGCTTAGGACGGAGACTAGCGGGAGGATACGAGCAGTACTTC | CASSLGRRLAGGYEQYF
TRBJ1-1 | - | TRBD1 | TRBV7-8 | TGTGCCAGCAGCTTAGTTTGGACAGGGGGATCCAACACTGAAGCTTTCTTT | CASSLVWTGGSNTEAFF
TRBJ2-2 | - | - | TRBV27 | TGTGCCAGCAGTTCCCAAGACAGGCAGAACACCGGGGAGCTGTTTTTT | CASSSQDRQNTGELFF
TRBJ2-7 | - | - | TRBV28 | TGTGCCAGCAGTCCCACACAGGGATCTAGTGAATTCTACGAGCAGTACTTC | CASSPTQGSSEFYEQYF
TRBJ2-5 | - | - | TRBV29-1 | TGCAGCGTTGAGTTTACAGGGCGAGAGACCCAGTACTTC | CSVEFTGRETQYF
TRBJ2-3 | - | TRBD2 | TRBV9 | TGTGCCAGCAGCGCCCTCGGACTAGCGGGAGGGCCGGGCACAGATACGCAGTATTTT | CASSALGLAGGPGTDTQYF
TRBJ2-1 | - | TRBD2 | TRBV27 | TGTGCCATCGGGGGCTGGCGGGAGGGGCAGTTCTTC | CAIGGWREGQFF
TRBJ1-1 | - | TRBD1 | TRBV6-5 | TGTGCCAGCAGCGCGGACAGGGTTAACACTGAAGCTTTCTTT | CASSADRVNTEAFF
TRBJ2-3 | - | - | TRBV24-1 | TGTGCCACCAGTGATTTGGAGGTCACAGATACGCAGTATTTT | CATSDLEVTDTQYF
TRBJ2-5 | - | TRBD1 | TRBV24-1 | TGTGCCACCAACGGGACAGGGGGGGGAAACGGAGAGACCCAGTACTTC | CATNGTGGGNGETQYF
TRBJ1-1 | - | TRBD1 | TRBV18 | TGTGCCAGCTCATCGGGACAGACCACTGAAGCTTTCTTT | CASSSGQTTEAFF
TRBJ2-2 | - | - | TRBV7-3 | TGTGCCAGCACCACCTCGGGGGGCACGGTCGGGGAGCTGTTTTTT | CASTTSGGTVGELFF
TRBJ2-7 | - | - | TRBV11-2 | TGTGCCAGCAGCTTAGGTGAGACCTACGAGCAGTACTTC | CASSLGETYEQYF